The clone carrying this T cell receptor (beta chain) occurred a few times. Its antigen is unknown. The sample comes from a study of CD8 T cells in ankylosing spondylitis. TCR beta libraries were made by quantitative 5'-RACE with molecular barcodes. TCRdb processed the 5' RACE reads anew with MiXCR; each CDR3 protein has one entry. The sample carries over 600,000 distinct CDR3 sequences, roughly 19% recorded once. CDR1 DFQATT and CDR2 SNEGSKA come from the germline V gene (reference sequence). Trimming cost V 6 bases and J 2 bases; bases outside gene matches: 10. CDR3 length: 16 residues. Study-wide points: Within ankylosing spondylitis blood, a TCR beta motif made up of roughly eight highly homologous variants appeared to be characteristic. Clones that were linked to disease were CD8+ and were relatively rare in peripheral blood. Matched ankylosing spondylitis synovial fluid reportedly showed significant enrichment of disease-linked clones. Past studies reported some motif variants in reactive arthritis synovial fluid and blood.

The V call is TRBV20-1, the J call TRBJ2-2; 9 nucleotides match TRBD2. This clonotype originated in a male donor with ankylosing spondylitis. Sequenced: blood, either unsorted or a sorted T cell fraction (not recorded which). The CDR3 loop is CSALGVSGRNTGELFF. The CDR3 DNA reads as TGCAGTGCGCTGGGCGTTAGCGGGAGAAACACCGGGGAGCTGTTTTTT.